Below, one T cell receptor (beta chain) is given with its context. This sample is part of a study of cytomegalovirus exposure and HLA in healthy donors. The PCR made use of 60 Vbeta and 13 Jbeta primers. This table comes from immunoSEQ multiplex PCR, and its TCRdb copy is limited to in-frame clones, with some not included. The sample consists of about 160,000 clones, about 88% of them appearing once. The germline CDR1 and CDR2 sequences are SQVTM and ANQGSEA. The CDR3 runs 12 residues. The ends lost 8 bases at V and 2 bases at J; junction bases unmatched: 5. Sequencing was done on a sample of PBMCs. The clonotype was recovered from a young woman in good health and CMV-seronegative. The chain recombines TRBV29-1 with TRBJ2-5; 7 bases are shared with TRBD1. Written as DNA, the CDR3 is TGCAGCTATGGACAGGAACAAGAGACCCAGTACTTC. Amino acid sequence: CSYGQEQETQYF. Full variable domain (rest looked up from reference TRBV29-1 and TRBJ2-5): SAVISQKPSRDICQRGTSLTIQCQVDSQVTMMFWYRQQPGQSLTLIATANQGSEATYESGFVIDKFPISRPNLTFSTLTVSNMSPEDSSIYLCSYGQEQETQYFGPGTRLLVL.